This TCR beta chain emerged from a study of T cell clonotyping in hematopoietic cell transplantation. Study-level results: No sorting was done, leaving CD4 and CD8 contributions mixed. After transplant, recipient diversity fell while pathologically expanded clonotypes grew through day 180.

Some clones are missing from TCRdb's copy, which holds only in-frame ones; the method was immunoSEQ multiplex PCR. This table holds 40,000 to 45,000 clones, around 94% found once. As regards this clone: The antigen is unknown.

Sequencing was done on a sample of peripheral blood mononuclear cells. This TCR derives from a woman aged 50 to 60 in good health. Some clones in this sample may be carry-over from other donors' samples.

The DNA of the CDR3 is TGTGCCAGCAGCTTAGGGACGTTTGGGACAGATACGCAGTATTTT. It is translated as CASSLGTFGTDTQYF. The rearrangement uses TRBV7-3 and TRBJ2-3, with D perhaps being TRBD1 or TRBD2 (5 bases each). The CDR3 sequence is 15 residues long. Germline CDR1 reads SGHTA; CDR2 reads FQGTGA. V lost 2 bases, J lost 3 bases, and 12 bases lay in between.